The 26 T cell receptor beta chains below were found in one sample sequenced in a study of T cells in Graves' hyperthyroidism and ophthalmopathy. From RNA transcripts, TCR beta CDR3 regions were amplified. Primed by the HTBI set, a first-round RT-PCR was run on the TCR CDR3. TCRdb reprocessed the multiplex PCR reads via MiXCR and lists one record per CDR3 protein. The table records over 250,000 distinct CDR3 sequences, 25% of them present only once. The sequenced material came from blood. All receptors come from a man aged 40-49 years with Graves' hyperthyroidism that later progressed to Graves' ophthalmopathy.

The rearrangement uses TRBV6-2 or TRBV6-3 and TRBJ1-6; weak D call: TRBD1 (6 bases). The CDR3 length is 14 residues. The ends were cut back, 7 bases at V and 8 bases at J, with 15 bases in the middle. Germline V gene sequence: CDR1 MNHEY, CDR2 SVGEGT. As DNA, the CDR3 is TGTGCCAGCATCCACAGGGTAAACGATTCACCCCTCCACTTT. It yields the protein CASIHRVNDSPLHF.

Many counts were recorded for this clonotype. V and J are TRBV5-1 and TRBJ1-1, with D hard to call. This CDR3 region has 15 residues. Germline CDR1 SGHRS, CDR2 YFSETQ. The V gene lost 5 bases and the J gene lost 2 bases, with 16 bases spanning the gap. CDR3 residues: CASSPWGGFNTEAFF. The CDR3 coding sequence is TGCGCCAGCAGTCCCTGGGGAGGGTTCAACACTGAAGCTTTCTTT. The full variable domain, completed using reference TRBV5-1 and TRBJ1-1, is KAGVTQTPRYLIKTRGQQVTLSCSPISGHRSVSWYQQTPGQGLQFLFEYFSETQRNKGNFPGRFSGRQFSNSRSEMNVSTLELGDSALYLCASSPWGGFNTEAFFGQGTRLTVV.

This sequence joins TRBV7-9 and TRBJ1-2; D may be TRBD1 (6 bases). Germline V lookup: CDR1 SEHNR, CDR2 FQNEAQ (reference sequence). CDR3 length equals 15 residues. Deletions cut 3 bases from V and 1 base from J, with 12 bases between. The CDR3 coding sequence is TGTGCCAGCAGCTTTCCACAGGGAATTAACTATGGCTACACCTTC. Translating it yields CASSFPQGINYGYTF. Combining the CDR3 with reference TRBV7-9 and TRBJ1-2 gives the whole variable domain DTGVSQNPRHKITKRGQNVTFRCDPISEHNRLYWYRQTLGQGPEFLTYFQNEAQLEKSRLLSDRFSAERPKGSFSTLEIQRTEQGDSAMYLCASSFPQGINYGYTFGSGTRLTVV.

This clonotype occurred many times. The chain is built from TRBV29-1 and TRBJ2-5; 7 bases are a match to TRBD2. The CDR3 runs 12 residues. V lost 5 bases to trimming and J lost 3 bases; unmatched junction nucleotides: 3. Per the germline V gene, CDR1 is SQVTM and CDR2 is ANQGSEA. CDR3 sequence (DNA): TGCAGCGTTCGTGGGGGGGAAGAGACCCAGTACTTC. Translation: CSVRGGEETQYF.

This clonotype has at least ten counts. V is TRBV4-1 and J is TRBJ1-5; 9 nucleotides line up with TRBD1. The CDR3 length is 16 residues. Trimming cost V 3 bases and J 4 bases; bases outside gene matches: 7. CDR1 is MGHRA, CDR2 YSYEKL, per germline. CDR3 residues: CASSQRTGEANQPQHF. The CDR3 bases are TGCGCCAGCAGCCAGCGGACAGGGGAGGCAAATCAGCCCCAGCATTTT.

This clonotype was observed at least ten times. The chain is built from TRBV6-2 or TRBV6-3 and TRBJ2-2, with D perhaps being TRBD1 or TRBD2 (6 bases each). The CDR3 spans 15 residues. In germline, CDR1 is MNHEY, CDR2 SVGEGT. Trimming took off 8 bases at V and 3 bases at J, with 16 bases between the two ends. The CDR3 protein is CASRPGGGHTGELFF. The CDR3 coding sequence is TGTGCCAGCCGCCCCGGGGGCGGGCACACCGGGGAGCTGTTTTTT.

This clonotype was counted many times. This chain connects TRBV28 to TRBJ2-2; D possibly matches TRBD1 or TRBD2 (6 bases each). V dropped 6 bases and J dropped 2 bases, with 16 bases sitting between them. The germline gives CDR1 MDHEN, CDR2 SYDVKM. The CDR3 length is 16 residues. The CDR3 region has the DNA TGTGCCAGCAGGGGGGGCTTGGACAGAAACACCGGGGAGCTGTTTTTT. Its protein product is CASRGGLDRNTGELFF. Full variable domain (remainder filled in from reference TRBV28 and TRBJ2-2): DVKVTQSSRYLVKRTGEKVFLECVQDMDHENMFWYRQDPGLGLRLIYFSYDVKMKEKGDIPEGYSVSREKKERFSLILESASTNQTSMYLCASRGGLDRNTGELFFGEGSRLTVL.

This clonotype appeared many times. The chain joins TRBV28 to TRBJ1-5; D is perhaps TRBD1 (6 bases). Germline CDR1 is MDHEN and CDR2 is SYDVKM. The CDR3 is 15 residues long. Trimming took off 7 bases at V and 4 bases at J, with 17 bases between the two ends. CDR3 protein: CASTDGQFRNQPQHF. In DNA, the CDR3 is TGTGCCAGCACCGACGGACAGTTTCGGAATCAGCCCCAGCATTTT.

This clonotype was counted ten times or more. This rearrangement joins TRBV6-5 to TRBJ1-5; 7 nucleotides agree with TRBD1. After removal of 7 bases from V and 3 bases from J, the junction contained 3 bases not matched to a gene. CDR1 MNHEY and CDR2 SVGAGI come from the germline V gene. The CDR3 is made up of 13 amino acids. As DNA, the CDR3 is TGTGCCAGCAAGGGACAGATCAATCAGCCCCAGCATTTT. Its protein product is CASKGQINQPQHF.

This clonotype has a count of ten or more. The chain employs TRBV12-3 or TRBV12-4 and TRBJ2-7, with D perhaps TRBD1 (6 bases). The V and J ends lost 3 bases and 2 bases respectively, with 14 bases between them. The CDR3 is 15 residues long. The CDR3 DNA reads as TGTGCCAGCAGTTTCCGGACAGTAGATACCTACGAGCAGTACTTC. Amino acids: CASSFRTVDTYEQYF.

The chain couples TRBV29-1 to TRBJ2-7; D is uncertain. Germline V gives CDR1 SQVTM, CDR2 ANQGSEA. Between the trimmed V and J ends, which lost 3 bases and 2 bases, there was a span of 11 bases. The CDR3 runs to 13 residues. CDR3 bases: TGCAGCGTTGAGAGTGCTACGACCTACGAGCAGTACTTC. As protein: CSVESATTYEQYF.

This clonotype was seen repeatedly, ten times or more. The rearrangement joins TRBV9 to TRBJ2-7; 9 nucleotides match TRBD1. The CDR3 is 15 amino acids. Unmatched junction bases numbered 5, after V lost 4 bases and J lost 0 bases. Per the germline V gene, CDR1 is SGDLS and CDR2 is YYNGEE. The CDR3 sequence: CASSIGQGSSYEQYF. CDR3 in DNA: TGTGCCAGCAGCATTGGACAGGGGAGCTCCTACGAGCAGTACTTC.

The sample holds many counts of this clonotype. The CDR3: CSAIGTRNTEAFF. DNA of the CDR3: TGCAGTGCTATCGGGACGAGGAACACTGAAGCTTTCTTT. J is TRBJ1-1 and V is TRBV20-1; D might be TRBD1 (5 bases). Trimming removed 4 bases at V and 1 base at J, with 10 bases between. The CDR3 has 13 residues. Per the germline V gene, CDR1 is DFQATT and CDR2 is SNEGSKA (reference sequence).

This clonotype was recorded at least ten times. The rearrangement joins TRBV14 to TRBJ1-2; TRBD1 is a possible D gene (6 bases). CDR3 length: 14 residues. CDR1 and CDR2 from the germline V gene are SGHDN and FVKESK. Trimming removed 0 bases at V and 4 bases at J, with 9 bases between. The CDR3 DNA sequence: TGTGCCAGCAGCCAAGACAGGGGCGCCTATGGCTACACCTTC. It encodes CASSQDRGAYGYTF.

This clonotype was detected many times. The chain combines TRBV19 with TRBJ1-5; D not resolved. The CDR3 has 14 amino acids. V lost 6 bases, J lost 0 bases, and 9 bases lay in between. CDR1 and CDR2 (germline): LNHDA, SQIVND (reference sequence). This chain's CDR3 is CASRGRGSNQPQHF. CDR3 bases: TGTGCCAGTAGGGGCCGGGGTAGCAATCAGCCCCAGCATTTT.

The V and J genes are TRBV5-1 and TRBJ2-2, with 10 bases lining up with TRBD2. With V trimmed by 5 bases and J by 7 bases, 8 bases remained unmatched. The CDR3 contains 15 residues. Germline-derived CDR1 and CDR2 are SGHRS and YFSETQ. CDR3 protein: CASRSSGRADGELFF. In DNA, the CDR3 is TGCGCCAGCAGATCCAGCGGGAGGGCCGACGGGGAGCTGTTTTTT.

The CDR3, as DNA: TGCGCCAGCAGCTTGTCTACTGACACCGGGGAGCTGTTTTTT. It yields the protein CASSLSTDTGELFF. The chain has TRBV5-1 and TRBJ2-2; D uncertain. The CDR3 is 14 residues long. The germline V and J ends were trimmed by 1 base and 3 bases, with 7 bases remaining between them. In germline, CDR1 is SGHRS, CDR2 YFSETQ.

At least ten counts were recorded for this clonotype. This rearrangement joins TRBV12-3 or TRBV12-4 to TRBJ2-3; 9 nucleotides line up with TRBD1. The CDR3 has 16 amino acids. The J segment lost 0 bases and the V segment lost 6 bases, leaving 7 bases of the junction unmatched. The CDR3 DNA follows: TGTGCCAGCAGGACCGGGACAGGGACTAGCACAGATACGCAGTATTTT. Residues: CASRTGTGTSTDTQYF.

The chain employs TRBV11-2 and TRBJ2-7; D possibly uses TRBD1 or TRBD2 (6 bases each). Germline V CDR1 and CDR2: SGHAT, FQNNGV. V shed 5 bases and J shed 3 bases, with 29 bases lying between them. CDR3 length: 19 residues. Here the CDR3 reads CASSPGRADGGTNFYEQYF. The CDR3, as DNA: TGTGCCAGCAGCCCGGGGAGAGCAGATGGCGGGACAAATTTCTACGAGCAGTACTTC.

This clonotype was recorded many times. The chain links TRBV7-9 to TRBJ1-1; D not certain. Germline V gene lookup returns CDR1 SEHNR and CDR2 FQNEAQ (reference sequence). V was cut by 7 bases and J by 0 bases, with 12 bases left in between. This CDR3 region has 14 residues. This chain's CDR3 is CASTPQGLNTEAFF. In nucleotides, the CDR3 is TGTGCCAGCACCCCTCAAGGGTTGAACACTGAAGCTTTCTTT.

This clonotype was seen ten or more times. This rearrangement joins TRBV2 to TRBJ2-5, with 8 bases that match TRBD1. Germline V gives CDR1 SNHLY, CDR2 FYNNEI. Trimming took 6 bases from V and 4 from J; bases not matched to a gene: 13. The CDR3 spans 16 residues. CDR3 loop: CASRIDPGGASETQYF. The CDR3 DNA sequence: TGTGCCAGCAGGATAGACCCAGGGGGCGCGTCAGAGACCCAGTACTTC.

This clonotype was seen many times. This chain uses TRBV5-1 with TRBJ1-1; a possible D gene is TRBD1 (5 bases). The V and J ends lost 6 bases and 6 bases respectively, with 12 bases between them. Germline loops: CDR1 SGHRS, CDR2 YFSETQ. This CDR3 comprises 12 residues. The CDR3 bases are TGCGCCAGCATCGGGGGGAGGGCTGAAGCTTTCTTT. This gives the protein CASIGGRAEAFF.

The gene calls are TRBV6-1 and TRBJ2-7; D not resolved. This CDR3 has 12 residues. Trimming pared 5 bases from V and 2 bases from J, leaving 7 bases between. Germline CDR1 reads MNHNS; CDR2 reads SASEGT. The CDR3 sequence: CASSQTPYEQYF. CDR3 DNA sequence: TGTGCCAGCAGTCAGACCCCCTACGAGCAGTACTTC.

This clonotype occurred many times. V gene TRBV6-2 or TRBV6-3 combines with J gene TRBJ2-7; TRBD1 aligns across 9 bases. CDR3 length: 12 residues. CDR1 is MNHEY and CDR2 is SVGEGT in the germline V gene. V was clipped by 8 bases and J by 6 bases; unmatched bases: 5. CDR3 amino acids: CASGGTGFEQYF. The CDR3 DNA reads TGTGCCAGCGGCGGGACAGGGTTCGAGCAGTACTTC.

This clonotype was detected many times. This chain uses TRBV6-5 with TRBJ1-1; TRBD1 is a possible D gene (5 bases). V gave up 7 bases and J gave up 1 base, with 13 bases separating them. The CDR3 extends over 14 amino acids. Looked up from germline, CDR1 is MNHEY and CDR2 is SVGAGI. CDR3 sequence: CASNRGLPNTEAFF. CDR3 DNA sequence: TGTGCCAGCAATAGGGGACTGCCGAACACTGAAGCTTTCTTT.

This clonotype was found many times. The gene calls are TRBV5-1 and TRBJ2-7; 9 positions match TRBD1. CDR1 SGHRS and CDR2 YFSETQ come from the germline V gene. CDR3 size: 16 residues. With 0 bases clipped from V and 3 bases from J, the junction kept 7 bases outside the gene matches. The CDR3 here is CASSLANPGQGYEQYF. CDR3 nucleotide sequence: TGCGCCAGCAGCTTGGCGAATCCGGGACAGGGCTACGAGCAGTACTTC.